The 28 T cell receptor beta chains below all came from one sample that was sequenced in a study of cytomegalovirus exposure and HLA in healthy donors. Data came from immunoSEQ multiplex PCR; TCRdb stores just in-frame clones and leaves some out. The sample yields some 110,000 clones, around 88% seen once. Sequencing was done on a sample of PBMCs. These receptors all stem from a man younger than 30 in good health and CMV-seronegative.

The gene calls are TRBV5-5 and TRBJ2-7, with 9 bases fitting TRBD1. V dropped 1 base and J dropped 3; count of bases not matched to a gene: 5. The length of the CDR3 is 15 residues. Germline CDR1 is SGHKS and CDR2 is YYEKEE (reference sequence). The CDR3 bases are TGTGCCAGCAGCTTGACAGGGGGCGCTTTCTACGAGCAGTACTTC. It encodes CASSLTGGAFYEQYF.

The chain is built from TRBV7-2 and TRBJ1-6; 7 bases map to TRBD1. Germline V gene sequence: CDR1 SGHTA, CDR2 FQGNSA. This CDR3 is built from 15 residues. The ends lost 2 bases at V and 3 bases at J; junction bases unmatched: 1. CDR3 region: CASSLTGDYNSPLHF. Written as DNA, the CDR3 is TGTGCCAGCAGCTTAACAGGGGACTATAATTCACCCCTCCACTTT.

The chain joins TRBV4-1 to TRBJ1-4; D gene unclear. The CDR3 is 17 amino acids. In germline, CDR1 is MGHRA, CDR2 YSYEKL. V lost 4 bases, J lost 6 bases, and 21 bases lay in between. DNA of the CDR3: TGCGCCAGCAGCCCGTGGGTCTTGGGTGAGGGTTATGAAAAACTGTTTTTT. It codes for CASSPWVLGEGYEKLFF.

This clone was detected only once. The gene calls are TRBV5-1 and TRBJ1-3; a weak D match, TRBD1 (5 bases). CDR1 and CDR2 from the germline V gene are SGHRS and YFSETQ. The V end lost 4 bases, the J end lost 2 bases, and 13 bases lay between the germline ends. The CDR3 sequence is 15 residues long. CDR3 sequence (DNA): TGCGCCAGCAGCCCGGCGGGGGGGACTGGAAACACCATATATTTT. It yields the protein CASSPAGGTGNTIYF.

This sequence joins TRBV18 and TRBJ2-1; 8 bases are shared with TRBD2. J lost 7 bases, V lost 2 bases, and 7 bases had no gene match. The CDR3 runs to 15 residues. Looked up from germline, CDR1 is KGHSH and CDR2 is LQKENI. CDR3 residues: CASSPERGPSNEQFF. The CDR3 DNA reads as TGTGCCAGCTCACCAGAGCGGGGGCCCTCGAATGAGCAGTTCTTC.

V is TRBV27 and J is TRBJ1-2; the D is unclear. The V gene lost 6 bases and the J gene lost 4 bases, with 12 bases spanning the gap. Germline V gene sequence: CDR1 MNHEY, CDR2 SMNVEV (reference sequence). The CDR3 is 13 residues long. The CDR3 reads CASSPGGIYGYTF. CDR3 DNA sequence: TGTGCCAGCAGCCCGGGAGGGATCTATGGCTACACCTTC.

The chain has TRBV29-1 and TRBJ1-1; D possibly corresponds to TRBD1 (6 bases). This CDR3 comprises 11 residues. V lost 7 bases and J lost 11, with 17 bases in between. The germline gives CDR1 SQVTM, CDR2 ANQGSEA. The CDR3 DNA is TGCAGCGGAGGAGGGGGGGTCGGCGCTTTCTTT. Protein: CSGGGGVGAFF.

This chain joins TRBV6-1 and TRBJ2-1; 12 bases align to TRBD2. Trimming removed 6 bases from V and 5 bases from J; junction bases left unmatched: 5. Germline assignment: CDR1 MNHNS and CDR2 SASEGT. The length of the CDR3 is 15 residues. This chain's CDR3 is CASRKTSGGHNEQFF. The CDR3 nucleotides are TGTGCCAGCAGAAAGACTAGCGGGGGACACAATGAGCAGTTCTTC.

The chain carries TRBV10-3 and TRBJ1-6, with D perhaps matching TRBD1 (6 bases). The CDR3 has 13 residues. Trimming cost V 6 bases and J 6 bases, with 9 bases left between them. Germline-derived CDR1 and CDR2 are ENHRY and SYGVKD. The DNA for the CDR3 is TGTGCCATCAGGGGGGCCAGTAATTCACCCCTCCACTTT. Translated: CAIRGASNSPLHF.

The chain links TRBV7-2 to TRBJ1-2; maybe TRBD1 (6 bases). V lost 3 bases to trimming and J lost 6 bases, with 8 bases between them. Germline V gene data show CDR1 as SGHTA and CDR2 as FQGNSA. The CDR3 totals 12 residues. In nucleotides, the CDR3 is TGTGCCAGCAGCTTGGACAGACATGGCTACACCTTC. This encodes CASSLDRHGYTF. Full variable domain (outside the CDR3, taken from reference TRBV7-2 and TRBJ1-2): GAGVSQSPSNKVTEKGKDVELRCDPISGHTALYWYRQSLGQGLEFLIYFQGNSAPDKSGLPSDRFSAERTGGSVSTLTIQRTQQEDSAVYLCASSLDRHGYTFGSGTRLTVV.

The chain carries TRBV7-6 and TRBJ1-6; weak D call: TRBD1 (6 bases). CDR3 length: 15 residues. Germline lookup yields CDR1 SGHVS and CDR2 FNYEAQ. Trimming removed 4 bases from V and 5 bases from J, with 12 bases in between. For the CDR3, the DNA is TGTGCCAGCAGCTACGGACAGATAAATAATTCACCCCTCCACTTT. This encodes CASSYGQINNSPLHF.

J is TRBJ1-4 and V is TRBV4-1, with D possibly being TRBD1 (6 bases). The CDR3 extends over 16 amino acids. In germline, CDR1 is MGHRA, CDR2 YSYEKL. Trimming cost V 0 bases and J 8 bases, with 16 bases left between them. The CDR3 bases are TGCGCCAGCAGCCAAGATGGTTCAGGGGTTGTCGAAAAACTGTTTTTT. It yields the protein CASSQDGSGVVEKLFF.

The V and J genes are TRBV5-1 and TRBJ2-7, with D unresolved. Between the trimmed V and J ends, which lost 7 bases and 6 bases, there was a span of 11 bases. Germline assignment: CDR1 SGHRS and CDR2 YFSETQ. This CDR3 comprises 11 residues. Here the CDR3 reads CASSFSGEQYF. In DNA form, the CDR3 reads TGCGCCAGCTCCTTTTCGGGCGAGCAGTACTTC.

The chain joins TRBV30 to TRBJ2-7, with D possibly matching TRBD1 (5 bases). CDR3 length: 14 residues. Trimming took 7 bases from V and 1 from J, leaving 17 bases between them. Looked up from germline, CDR1 is GTSNPN and CDR2 is SVGIG (reference sequence). In DNA form, the CDR3 reads TGTGCCTTTAGTCAGGGTCTGTCGTCCTACGAGCAGTACTTC. Its translation: CAFSQGLSSYEQYF. The full variable domain, completed using reference TRBV30 and TRBJ2-7, is SQTIHQWPATLVQPVGSPLSLECTVEGTSNPNLYWYRQAAGRGLQLLFYSVGIGQISSEVPQNLSASRPQDRQFILSSKKLLLSDSGFYLCAFSQGLSSYEQYFGPGTRLTVT.

The chain employs TRBV4-1 and TRBJ2-7, with TRBD2 as a possible D gene (6 bases). The CDR3 is 15 amino acids. The V gene lost 4 bases and the J gene lost 3 bases, with 16 bases spanning the gap. The germline V gene has CDR1 MGHRA and CDR2 YSYEKL. The CDR3 reads CASSLPGLTNYEQYF. The CDR3 DNA reads TGCGCCAGCAGCCTTCCGGGACTCACGAACTACGAGCAGTACTTC.

The rearrangement links TRBV6-5 to TRBJ2-6, with 8 positions matching TRBD2. CDR1 and CDR2 from the germline V gene are MNHEY and SVGAGI. The CDR3 is 15 residues long. J was trimmed by 3 bases and V by 6 bases; bases with no gene match: 4. In DNA form, the CDR3 reads TGTGCCAGCAGCCCGGGACTAGGTGGGGCCAACGTCCTGACTTTC. Translating it yields CASSPGLGGANVLTF.

The chain employs TRBV5-1 and TRBJ2-7; 8 positions agree with TRBD1. Germline CDR1 is SGHRS and CDR2 is YFSETQ. CDR3 length equals 14 residues. Trimming took 7 bases from V and 4 from J; bases not matched to a gene: 10. DNA of the CDR3: TGCGCCAGCGCCATTGAGGACAGGGCATACGAGCAGTACTTC. Translated: CASAIEDRAYEQYF.

The chain couples TRBV5-1 to TRBJ1-4; 7 positions match TRBD1. CDR3 size: 14 residues. The ends lost 1 base at V and 6 bases at J; junction bases unmatched: 3. The V gene's germline CDR1 is SGHRS and CDR2 YFSETQ. DNA of the CDR3: TGCGCCAGCAGCTTGCGGGACAGTGATGAAAAACTGTTTTTT. This encodes CASSLRDSDEKLFF.

The V call is TRBV18, the J call TRBJ1-4, with 8 bases fitting TRBD1. CDR1 and CDR2 (germline): KGHSH, LQKENI. The CDR3 spans 16 residues. With 5 bases clipped from V and 3 bases from J, the junction kept 8 bases outside the gene matches. CDR3 nucleotides: TGTGCCAGCTCAACCGGACAGGGTTCGGCTAATGAAAAACTGTTTTTT. As protein: CASSTGQGSANEKLFF.

The V gene is TRBV6-5, the J gene TRBJ2-3, with TRBD2 matching over 7 bases. The CDR3 is 15 residues long. Trimming took 6 bases from V and 2 from J; bases not matched to a gene: 8. The V gene's germline CDR1 is MNHEY and CDR2 SVGAGI. The CDR3 loop is CASRPGGSFTDTQYF. The CDR3 nucleotides read TGTGCCAGCAGGCCGGGCGGGAGTTTCACAGATACGCAGTATTTT.

The chain uses TRBV6-5 and TRBJ1-5; TRBD1 matches at 8 bases. The germline V gene encodes CDR1 MNHEY and CDR2 SVGAGI. V gave up 4 bases and J gave up 4 bases; unmatched junction bases: 3. This CDR3 spans 14 amino acids. CDR3 DNA sequence: TGTGCCAGCAGTTCCAGGGGGCGGAATCAGCCCCAGCATTTT. The encoded protein is CASSSRGRNQPQHF.

This clone was counted a few times. V and J are TRBV6-6 and TRBJ2-7, with D possibly matching TRBD1 (6 bases). Germline V gives CDR1 MNHNY, CDR2 SVGAGI (reference sequence). The CDR3 covers 14 residues. V was shortened by 10 bases and J by 3 bases, with 19 bases between the two germline ends. CDR3 region: CATSSRDISYEQYF. The CDR3 coding sequence is TGTGCCACCTCCTCTCGGGACATTAGCTACGAGCAGTACTTC.

The rearrangement uses TRBV2 and TRBJ2-7; tentative D call: TRBD2 (5 bases). Trimming removed 4 bases at V and 0 bases at J, with 16 bases between. Germline V CDR1 and CDR2: SNHLY, FYNNEI. The CDR3 spans 16 residues. The CDR3 DNA is TGTGCCAGCAGTGCTTTCCCCCTTCGGGACTCCTACGAGCAGTACTTC. Translation: CASSAFPLRDSYEQYF.

This clone has a single count. The chain is built from TRBV5-1 and TRBJ2-7, with D tentatively TRBD1 (5 bases). Germline CDR1 and CDR2: SGHRS and YFSETQ. This CDR3 has 13 amino acids. The V gene lost 5 bases and the J gene lost 2 bases, with 11 bases spanning the gap. Written as DNA, the CDR3 is TGCGCCAGCAGTTCGGACAACACCTACGAGCAGTACTTC. This gives the protein CASSSDNTYEQYF.

J is TRBJ2-5 and V is TRBV6-5; D gene unclear. Germline V gene lookup returns CDR1 MNHEY and CDR2 SVGAGI. CDR3 length: 13 residues. V lost 2 bases, J lost 0 bases, and 4 bases lay in between. Here the CDR3 reads CASSYLYQETQYF. The CDR3 coding sequence is TGTGCCAGCAGTTACCTTTACCAAGAGACCCAGTACTTC.

The rearrangement uses TRBV5-4 and TRBJ2-7; 10 bases line up with TRBD1. V lost 4 bases to trimming and J lost 0 bases; unmatched junction nucleotides: 4. Looked up from germline, CDR1 is SGHNT and CDR2 is YYREEE (reference sequence). CDR3 length: 15 amino acids. CDR3 sequence: CASSEDRGASYEQYF. The CDR3 bases are TGTGCCAGCAGCGAGGACAGGGGGGCCTCCTACGAGCAGTACTTC.

V and J are TRBV6-5 and TRBJ1-5; TRBD1 might be the D (5 bases). CDR1 is MNHEY and CDR2 is SVGAGI in the germline V gene. This CDR3 has 14 residues. V gave up 1 base and J gave up 6 bases, with 10 bases separating them. CDR3 in amino acids: CASSYFSGGQPQHF. CDR3 coding DNA: TGTGCCAGCAGTTACTTTTCGGGGGGTCAGCCCCAGCATTTT.

The V gene is TRBV7-2, the J gene TRBJ1-5; unclear D gene. This CDR3 contains 16 residues. Germline values: CDR1 SGHTA, CDR2 FQGNSA. The ends were cut back, 1 base at V and 1 base at J, with 11 bases in the middle. CDR3 loop: CASSLDRRRSNQPQHF. In DNA, the CDR3 is TGTGCCAGCAGCTTAGATCGGCGGAGAAGCAATCAGCCCCAGCATTTT.